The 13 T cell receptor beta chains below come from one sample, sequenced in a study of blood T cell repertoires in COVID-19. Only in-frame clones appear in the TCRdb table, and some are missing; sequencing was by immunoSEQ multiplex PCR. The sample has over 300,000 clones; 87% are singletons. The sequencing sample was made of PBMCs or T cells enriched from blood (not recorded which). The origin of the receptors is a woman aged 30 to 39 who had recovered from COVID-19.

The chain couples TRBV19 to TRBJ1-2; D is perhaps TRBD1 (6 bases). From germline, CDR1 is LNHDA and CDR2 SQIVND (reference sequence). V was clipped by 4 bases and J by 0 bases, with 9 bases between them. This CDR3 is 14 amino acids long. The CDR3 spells CASSTGQSNYGYTF. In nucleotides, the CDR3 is TGTGCCAGTAGTACCGGACAGTCTAACTATGGCTACACCTTC.

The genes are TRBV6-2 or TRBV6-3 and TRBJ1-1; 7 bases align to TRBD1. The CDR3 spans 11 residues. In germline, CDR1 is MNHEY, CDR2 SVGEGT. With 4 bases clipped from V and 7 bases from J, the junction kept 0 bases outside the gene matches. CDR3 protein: CASSWDSEAFF. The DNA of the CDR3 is TGTGCCAGCAGTTGGGACAGTGAAGCTTTCTTT.

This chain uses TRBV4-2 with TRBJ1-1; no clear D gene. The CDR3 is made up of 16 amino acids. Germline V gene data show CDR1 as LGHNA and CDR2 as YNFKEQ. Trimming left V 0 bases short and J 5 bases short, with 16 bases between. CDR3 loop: CASSQESAAPGTEAFF. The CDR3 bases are TGTGCCAGCAGCCAAGAAAGTGCGGCCCCGGGGACTGAAGCTTTCTTT.

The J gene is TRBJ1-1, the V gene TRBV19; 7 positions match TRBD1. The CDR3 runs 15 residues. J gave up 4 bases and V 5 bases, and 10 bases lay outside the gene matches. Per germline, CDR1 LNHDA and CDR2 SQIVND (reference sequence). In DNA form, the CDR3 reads TGTGCCAGTAGTCTCAAGACAGGGTCGGGCACTGAAGCTTTCTTT. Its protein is CASSLKTGSGTEAFF.

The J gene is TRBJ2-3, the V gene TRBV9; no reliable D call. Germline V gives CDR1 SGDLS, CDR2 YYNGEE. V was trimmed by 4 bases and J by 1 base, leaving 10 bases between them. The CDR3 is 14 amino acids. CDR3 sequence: CASSRLQGTDTQYF. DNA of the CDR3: TGTGCCAGCAGCCGATTACAAGGCACAGATACGCAGTATTTT. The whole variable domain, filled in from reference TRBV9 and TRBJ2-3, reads DSGVTQTPKHLITATGQRVTLRCSPRSGDLSVYWYQQSLDQGLQFLIQYYNGEERAKGNILERFSAQQFPDLHSELNLSSLELGDSALYFCASSRLQGTDTQYFGPGTRLTVL.

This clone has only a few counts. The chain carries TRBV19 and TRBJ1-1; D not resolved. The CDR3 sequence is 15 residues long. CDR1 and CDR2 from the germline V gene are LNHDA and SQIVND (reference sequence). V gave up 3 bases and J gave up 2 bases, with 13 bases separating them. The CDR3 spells CASSMADKLNTEAFF. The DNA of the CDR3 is TGTGCCAGTAGTATGGCAGACAAACTTAACACTGAAGCTTTCTTT.

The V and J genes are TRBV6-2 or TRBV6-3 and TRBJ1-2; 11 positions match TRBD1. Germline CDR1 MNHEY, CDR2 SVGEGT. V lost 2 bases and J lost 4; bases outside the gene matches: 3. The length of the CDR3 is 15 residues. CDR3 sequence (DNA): TGTGCCAGCAGTTACCTCGGGACAGGGGGCTATGGCTACACCTTC. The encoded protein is CASSYLGTGGYGYTF.

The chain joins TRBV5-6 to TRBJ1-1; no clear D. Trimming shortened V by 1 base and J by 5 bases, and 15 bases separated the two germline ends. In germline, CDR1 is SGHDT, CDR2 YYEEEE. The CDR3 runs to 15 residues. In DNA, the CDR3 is TGTGCCAGCAGCTTGTTCTTCTTCGTAGTGACTGAAGCTTTCTTT. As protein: CASSLFFFVVTEAFF. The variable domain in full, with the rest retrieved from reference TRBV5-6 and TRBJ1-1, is DAGVTQSPTHLIKTRGQQVTLRCSPKSGHDTVSWYQQALGQGPQFIFQYYEEEERQRGNFPDRFSGHQFPNYSSELNVNALLLGDSALYLCASSLFFFVVTEAFFGQGTRLTVV.

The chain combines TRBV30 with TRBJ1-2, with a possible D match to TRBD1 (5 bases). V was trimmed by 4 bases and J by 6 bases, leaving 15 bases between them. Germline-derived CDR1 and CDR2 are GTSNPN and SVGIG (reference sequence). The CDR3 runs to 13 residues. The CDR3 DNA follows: TGTGCCTGGAACTCGGTGCAGGGTCATGGCTACACCTTC. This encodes CAWNSVQGHGYTF.

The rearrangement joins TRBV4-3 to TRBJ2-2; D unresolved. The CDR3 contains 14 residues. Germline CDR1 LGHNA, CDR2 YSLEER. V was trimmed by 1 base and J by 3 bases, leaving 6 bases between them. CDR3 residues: CASSQGDYTGELFF. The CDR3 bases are TGCGCCAGCAGCCAAGGAGACTACACCGGGGAGCTGTTTTTT.

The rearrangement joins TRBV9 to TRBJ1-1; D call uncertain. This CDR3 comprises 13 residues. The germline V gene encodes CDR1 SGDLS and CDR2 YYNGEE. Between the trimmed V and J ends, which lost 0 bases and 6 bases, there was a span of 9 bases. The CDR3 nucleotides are TGTGCCAGCAGCGTAGATTTTAATGCTGAAGCTTTCTTT. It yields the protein CASSVDFNAEAFF.

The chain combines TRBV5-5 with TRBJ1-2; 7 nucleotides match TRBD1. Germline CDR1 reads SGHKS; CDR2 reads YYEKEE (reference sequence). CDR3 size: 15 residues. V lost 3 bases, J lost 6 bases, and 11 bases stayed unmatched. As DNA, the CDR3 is TGTGCCAGCAGCTCGAACAGGGGTCTAATCGATGGCTACACCTTC. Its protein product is CASSSNRGLIDGYTF.

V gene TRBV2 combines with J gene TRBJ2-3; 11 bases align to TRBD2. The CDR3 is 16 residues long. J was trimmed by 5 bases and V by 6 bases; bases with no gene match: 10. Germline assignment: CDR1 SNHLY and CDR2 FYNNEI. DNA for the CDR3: TGTGCCAGCAGAAACCGGGCTAGCGGGGGGTTAGATACGCAGTATTTT. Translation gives CASRNRASGGLDTQYF. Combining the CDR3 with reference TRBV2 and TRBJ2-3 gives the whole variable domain EPEVTQTPSHQVTQMGQEVILRCVPISNHLYFYWYRQILGQKVEFLVSFYNNEISEKSEIFDDQFSVERPDGSNFTLKIRSTKLEDSAMYFCASRNRASGGLDTQYFGPGTRLTVL.